A single sample is the source of the 32 T cell receptor beta chains below, sequenced in a study of blood T cell repertoires in COVID-19. The table came from immunoSEQ multiplex PCR; TCRdb's copy has only in-frame clones and leaves some out. The sample records a few hundred thousand clones, under 90% being singletons. Sequencing used peripheral blood. The receptor source for this set is a man aged 50-59 years with acute or convalescent COVID-19.

The V gene is TRBV5-1, the J gene TRBJ2-7; no clear D. The length of the CDR3 is 11 residues. V gave up 4 bases and J gave up 8 bases, with 10 bases separating them. Germline CDR1 SGHRS, CDR2 YFSETQ. CDR3 sequence: CASSPGLKQYF. The CDR3 DNA sequence: TGCGCCAGCAGCCCCGGTTTAAAGCAGTACTTC.

J is TRBJ2-1 and V is TRBV7-9; 9 nucleotides agree with TRBD1. V lost 5 bases, J lost 1 base, and 3 bases stayed unmatched. This CDR3 spans 15 amino acids. The germline CDR1 and CDR2 sequences are SEHNR and FQNEAQ (reference sequence). CDR3: CASSPGQGSYNEQFF. The CDR3, as DNA: TGTGCCAGCAGCCCCGGACAGGGGTCCTACAATGAGCAGTTCTTC.

This rearrangement joins TRBV7-3 to TRBJ2-2; 7 nucleotides agree with TRBD1. The CDR3 has 15 amino acids. V gave up 4 bases and J gave up 4 bases; unmatched junction bases: 6. Germline CDR1 reads SGHTA; CDR2 reads FQGTGA. The CDR3 region has the DNA TGTGCCAGCAGCTACGACAGGGCGGGCACCGGGGAGCTGTTTTTT. The encoded protein is CASSYDRAGTGELFF.

The chain employs TRBV28 and TRBJ1-4; perhaps TRBD1 as D (5 bases). Germline V CDR1 and CDR2: MDHEN, SYDVKM. The CDR3 runs to 15 residues. V lost 5 bases, J lost 8 bases, and 18 bases lay in between. The CDR3: CASSPGGQTGEKLFF. In nucleotides, the CDR3 is TGTGCCAGCAGTCCGGGGGGTCAGACCGGGGAAAAACTGTTTTTT.

The rearrangement uses TRBV5-1 and TRBJ2-5; D perhaps matches TRBD2 (6 bases). Trimming removed 0 bases at V and 2 bases at J, with 17 bases between. The CDR3 length is 17 residues. The germline CDR1 and CDR2 sequences are SGHRS and YFSETQ. This CDR3 is CASSLGGAALSQETQYF. The CDR3 DNA reads as TGCGCCAGCAGCTTGGGCGGGGCCGCGCTCTCTCAAGAGACCCAGTACTTC.

The V and J genes are TRBV12-3 or TRBV12-4 and TRBJ1-1, with D hard to call. The CDR3 runs 11 residues. The germline V and J ends were trimmed by 1 base and 11 bases, with 8 bases remaining between them. CDR3 nucleotides: TGTGCCAGCAGTTTAGGGGAGATGGCTTTCTTT. This translates into CASSLGEMAFF.

This rearrangement joins TRBV6-5 to TRBJ2-7; 7 nucleotides match TRBD1. V lost 0 bases and J lost 7; bases outside the gene matches: 9. The CDR3 consists of 15 residues. Germline CDR1 is MNHEY and CDR2 is SVGAGI. CDR3 sequence (DNA): TGTGCCAGCAGTTACTCGGGACAGTCTACAACTGAGCAGTACTTC. Residues: CASSYSGQSTTEQYF.

This chain joins TRBV7-2 and TRBJ2-7; D not resolved. CDR1 is SGHTA and CDR2 is FQGNSA in the germline V gene. The CDR3 runs 14 residues. Between the trimmed V and J ends, which lost 0 bases and 0 bases, there was a span of 6 bases. CDR3 loop: CASSLAYGSYEQYF. The CDR3 DNA sequence: TGTGCCAGCAGCTTAGCGTACGGCTCCTACGAGCAGTACTTC.

The CDR3 region is CASSPTGVSGANVLTF. The CDR3 region has the DNA TGTGCCAGCAGTCCAACGGGTGTCTCTGGGGCCAACGTCCTGACTTTC. The V and J genes are TRBV2 and TRBJ2-6; no clear D gene. The germline V gene has CDR1 SNHLY and CDR2 FYNNEI. V was trimmed by 5 bases and J by 0 bases, leaving 11 bases between them. The CDR3 length is 16 residues.

This clone was seen a few times. V and J are TRBV11-3 and TRBJ2-1; 15 nucleotides align to TRBD2. The CDR3 runs to 20 residues. The V segment lost 5 bases and the J segment 0 bases; nucleotides outside the gene matches: 11. Germline loops: CDR1 SGHNT, CDR2 YENEEA. The CDR3 sequence is CASSPGLAGGLYPSYNEQFF. DNA for the CDR3: TGTGCCAGCAGCCCCGGACTAGCGGGGGGGCTCTACCCCTCCTACAATGAGCAGTTCTTC.

The rearrangement joins TRBV27 to TRBJ1-3; tentatively, D is TRBD1 (5 bases). Looked up from germline, CDR1 is MNHEY and CDR2 is SMNVEV (reference sequence). The V and J ends lost 5 bases and 2 bases respectively, with 13 bases between them. The CDR3 extends over 15 amino acids. The DNA of the CDR3 is TGTGCCAGCAGTCCCGCAGGGCACGCTGGAAACACCATATATTTT. It specifies CASSPAGHAGNTIYF.

This rearrangement joins TRBV15 to TRBJ2-5, with D possibly being TRBD1 (6 bases). V lost 0 bases, J lost 2 bases, and 10 bases lay in between. The germline gives CDR1 LNHNV, CDR2 YYDKDF (reference sequence). The CDR3 totals 15 residues. The CDR3 coding sequence is TGTGCCACCAGCAGAGACCCCGGACAGCAAGAGACCCAGTACTTC. The encoded protein is CATSRDPGQQETQYF.

The CDR3 protein is CASSPDRGTEQFF. The DNA of the CDR3 is TGTGCCAGCAGTCCCGACAGGGGGACTGAGCAGTTCTTC. The genes are TRBV12-3 or TRBV12-4 and TRBJ2-1; the match to TRBD1 covers 9 bases. The junction had 5 bases not matched to a gene; V was cut back by 5 bases and J by 9 bases. The CDR3 sequence is 13 residues long.

The rearrangement joins TRBV30 to TRBJ2-7; 7 bases map to TRBD2. V shed 4 bases and J 3 bases; nucleotides not matched to a gene: 9. Germline assignment: CDR1 GTSNPN and CDR2 SVGIG (reference sequence). The length of the CDR3 is 14 residues. CDR3 sequence: CAWKRGESFYEQYF. The CDR3 bases are TGTGCCTGGAAACGGGGGGAATCATTCTACGAGCAGTACTTC.

The V gene is TRBV11-2, the J gene TRBJ1-2, with 8 bases lining up with TRBD1. V was clipped by 6 bases and J by 8 bases; unmatched bases: 8. The CDR3 is made up of 13 amino acids. Per germline, CDR1 SGHAT and CDR2 FQNNGV. The DNA of the CDR3 is TGTGCCAGCAGACAGGGACAGGCTCGAGGCTACACCTTC. Amino acids: CASRQGQARGYTF.

The chain is built from TRBV5-4 and TRBJ1-1; the D gene is possibly TRBD1 (6 bases). Trimming removed 10 bases at V and 3 bases at J, with 13 bases between. The V gene's germline CDR1 is SGHNT and CDR2 YYREEE (reference sequence). This CDR3 is 12 amino acids long. The CDR3 DNA reads as TGTGCCGCAGGACAGTTATACACTGAAGCTTTCTTT. This gives the protein CAAGQLYTEAFF. Based on the CDR3 plus reference TRBV5-4 and TRBJ1-1, the full variable domain is ETGVTQSPTHLIKTRGQQVTLRCSSQSGHNTVSWYQQALGQGPQFIFQYYREEENGRGNFPPRFSGLQFPNYSSELNVNALELDDSALYLCAAGQLYTEAFFGQGTRLTVV.

The chain joins TRBV20-1 to TRBJ2-7, with 10 bases that match TRBD2. Germline V lookup: CDR1 DFQATT, CDR2 SNEGSKA (reference sequence). J lost 0 bases, V lost 3 bases, and 8 bases had no gene match. CDR3 length equals 16 residues. In DNA form, the CDR3 reads TGCAGTGCTAGTAGGGTTAGCGGGGGGACCTCCTACGAGCAGTACTTC. Protein: CSASRVSGGTSYEQYF.

The chain links TRBV7-9 to TRBJ2-7; D possibly corresponds to TRBD2 (5 bases). Germline lookup yields CDR1 SEHNR and CDR2 FQNEAQ (reference sequence). CDR3 length: 12 amino acids. Deletions cut 5 bases from V and 5 bases from J, with 10 bases between. DNA for the CDR3: TGTGCCAGCAGCGTTTACGGGAACGAGCAGTACTTC. This translates into CASSVYGNEQYF.

The CDR3 here is CASSLQGPSGYGYTF. CDR3 DNA: TGTGCCAGTAGTCTACAGGGACCATCGGGCTATGGCTACACCTTC. This chain connects TRBV19 to TRBJ1-2; D is possibly TRBD1 (6 bases). The germline gives CDR1 LNHDA, CDR2 SQIVND (reference sequence). V was pared by 5 bases and J by 4 bases, with 17 bases between. CDR3 length: 15 amino acids.

The chain joins TRBV5-6 to TRBJ2-3, with D tentatively TRBD1 (6 bases). Germline CDR1 SGHDT, CDR2 YYEEEE. This CDR3 has 15 residues. The germline V and J ends were trimmed by 4 bases and 3 bases, with 15 bases remaining between them. The CDR3 bases are TGTGCCAGCAGCCCCTTGACAGGAGCGACAGATACGCAGTATTTT. Protein: CASSPLTGATDTQYF.

This clone was seen more than once but under ten times. The chain employs TRBV7-9 and TRBJ1-1; D is unclear. Germline lookup yields CDR1 SEHNR and CDR2 FQNEAQ (reference sequence). Deletions cut 7 bases from V and 1 base from J, with 10 bases between. This CDR3 is 13 amino acids long. Here the CDR3 reads CASNPRGNTEAFF. CDR3 bases: TGTGCCAGCAACCCCCGGGGGAACACTGAAGCTTTCTTT.

The chain joins TRBV2 to TRBJ2-5; D possibly corresponds to TRBD2 (5 bases). The CDR3 runs to 15 residues. In germline, CDR1 is SNHLY, CDR2 FYNNEI. Trimming cost V 5 bases and J 1 base, with 14 bases left between them. The CDR3 DNA is TGTGCCAGCAGTTCAACCGACTACCCCCAAGAGACCCAGTACTTC. It encodes CASSSTDYPQETQYF.

The chain joins TRBV29-1 to TRBJ2-7; weak D call: TRBD2 (5 bases). Germline assignment: CDR1 SQVTM and CDR2 ANQGSEA. V lost 0 bases and J 7 bases, leaving 13 bases between the germline ends. This CDR3 contains 13 residues. DNA of the CDR3: TGCAGCGTTGAAGATCTGGCTTCGGGGGAGCAGTACTTC. This encodes CSVEDLASGEQYF.

The chain carries TRBV7-6 and TRBJ2-7; TRBD2 matches 11 bases. The germline gives CDR1 SGHVS, CDR2 FNYEAQ. Trimming removed 7 bases from V and 6 bases from J; junction bases left unmatched: 17. The length of the CDR3 is 17 residues. In DNA, the CDR3 is TGTGCCAGCACCCTCTCGACTAGCGGGGCCCCTCCGGGCGAGCAGTACTTC. As protein: CASTLSTSGAPPGEQYF.

This chain uses TRBV9 with TRBJ2-1; D is uncertain. There are 14 residues in the CDR3. From germline, CDR1 is SGDLS and CDR2 YYNGEE. Trimming took 0 bases from V and 14 from J, leaving 18 bases between them. CDR3 sequence: CASSVATIGDSKFF. The CDR3 bases are TGTGCCAGCAGCGTAGCTACGATTGGAGATTCTAAGTTCTTC.

This clone showed up just once. The chain combines TRBV30 with TRBJ1-1; 7 bases agree with TRBD1. This CDR3 has 13 amino acids. The germline V gene has CDR1 GTSNPN and CDR2 SVGIG (reference sequence). V was pared by 3 bases and J by 1 base, with 2 bases of the junction left unmatched. The CDR3 DNA reads as TGTGCCTGGAGCGGGGACAGGAACACTGAAGCTTTCTTT. This gives the protein CAWSGDRNTEAFF.

This clone occurred once. The chain links TRBV4-2 to TRBJ1-6; D call uncertain. Trimming cost V 1 base and J 6 bases, with 7 bases left between them. The CDR3 length is 14 residues. Germline V gene data show CDR1 as LGHNA and CDR2 as YNFKEQ. CDR3 sequence: CASSQALGNSPLHF. As DNA, the CDR3 is TGTGCCAGCAGCCAAGCCCTCGGTAATTCACCCCTCCACTTT.

This sequence joins TRBV5-1 and TRBJ1-1; D gene uncertain. The CDR3 extends over 15 amino acids. Looked up from germline, CDR1 is SGHRS and CDR2 is YFSETQ. Trimming stripped 0 bases from V and 1 base from J, with 10 bases between. CDR3 coding DNA: TGCGCCAGCAGCTTGGCCGGTCGGGGGAACACTGAAGCTTTCTTT. Residues: CASSLAGRGNTEAFF.

V is TRBV5-1 and J is TRBJ2-2; 8 bases are shared with TRBD2. Trimming at V came to 0 bases and at J to 4 bases, leaving 5 bases not matched to a gene. Germline V gene lookup returns CDR1 SGHRS and CDR2 YFSETQ. CDR3 size: 16 residues. CDR3 sequence: CASSLVGGGPTGELFF. For the CDR3, the DNA is TGCGCCAGCAGCTTGGTGGGCGGGGGGCCCACCGGGGAGCTGTTTTTT.

Only one count was recorded for this clone. The chain uses TRBV29-1 and TRBJ1-5; 9 bases agree with TRBD1. Germline loops: CDR1 SQVTM, CDR2 ANQGSEA. The CDR3 consists of 14 residues. V shed 4 bases, J shed 3 bases, and the junction held 4 bases outside the gene matches. The CDR3 sequence is CSVAGQGINQPQHF. As DNA, the CDR3 is TGCAGCGTTGCAGGACAGGGGATCAATCAGCCCCAGCATTTT.

The chain uses TRBV25-1 and TRBJ1-1; D not resolved. The V and J ends lost 8 bases and 3 bases respectively, with 10 bases between them. The CDR3 consists of 12 residues. Germline assignment: CDR1 MGHDK and CDR2 SYGVNS. CDR3 sequence: CASSGWDTEAFF. CDR3 DNA sequence: TGTGCCAGCTCGGGGTGGGACACTGAAGCTTTCTTT.

The chain carries TRBV12-5 and TRBJ1-4; 9 bases agree with TRBD1. CDR1 LGHNT and CDR2 FRNRAP come from the germline V gene. CDR3 length: 15 amino acids. J gave up 6 bases and V 1 base, and 3 bases lay outside the gene matches. As DNA, the CDR3 is TGTGCTAGTGGTTTGGGGACAGGGGTAGATGAAAAACTGTTTTTT. It encodes CASGLGTGVDEKLFF.